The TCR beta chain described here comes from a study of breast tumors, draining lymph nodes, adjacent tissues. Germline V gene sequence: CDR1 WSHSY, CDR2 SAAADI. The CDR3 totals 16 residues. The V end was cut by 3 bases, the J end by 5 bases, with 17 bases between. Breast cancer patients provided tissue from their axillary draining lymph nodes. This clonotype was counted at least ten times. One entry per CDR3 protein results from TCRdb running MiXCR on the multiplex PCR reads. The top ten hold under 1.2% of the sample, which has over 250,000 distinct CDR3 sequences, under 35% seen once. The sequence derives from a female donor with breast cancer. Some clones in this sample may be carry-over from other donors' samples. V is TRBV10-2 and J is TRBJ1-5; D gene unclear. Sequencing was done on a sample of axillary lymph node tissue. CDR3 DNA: TGCGCCAGCAGTGAATTGGGTACTACGATCGATCAGCCCCAGCATTTT. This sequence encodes CASSELGTTIDQPQHF.